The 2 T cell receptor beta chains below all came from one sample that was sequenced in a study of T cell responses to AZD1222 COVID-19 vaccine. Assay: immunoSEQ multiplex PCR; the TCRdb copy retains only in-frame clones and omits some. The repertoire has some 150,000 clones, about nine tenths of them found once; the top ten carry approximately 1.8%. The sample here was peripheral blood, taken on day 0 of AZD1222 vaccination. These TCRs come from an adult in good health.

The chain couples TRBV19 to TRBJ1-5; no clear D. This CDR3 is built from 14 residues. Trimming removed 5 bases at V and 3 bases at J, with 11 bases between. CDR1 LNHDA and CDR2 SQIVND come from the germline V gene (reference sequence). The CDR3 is CASSLGRLNQPQHF. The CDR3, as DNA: TGTGCCAGTAGTCTGGGCAGGCTCAATCAGCCCCAGCATTTT.

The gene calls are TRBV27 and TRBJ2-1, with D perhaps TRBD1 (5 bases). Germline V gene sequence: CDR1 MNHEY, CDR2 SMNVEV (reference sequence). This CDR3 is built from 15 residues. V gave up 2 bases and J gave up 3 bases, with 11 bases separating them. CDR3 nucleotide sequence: TGTGCCAGCAGTTTAGGGGCAGCCTACTACAATGAGCAGTTCTTC. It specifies CASSLGAAYYNEQFF.